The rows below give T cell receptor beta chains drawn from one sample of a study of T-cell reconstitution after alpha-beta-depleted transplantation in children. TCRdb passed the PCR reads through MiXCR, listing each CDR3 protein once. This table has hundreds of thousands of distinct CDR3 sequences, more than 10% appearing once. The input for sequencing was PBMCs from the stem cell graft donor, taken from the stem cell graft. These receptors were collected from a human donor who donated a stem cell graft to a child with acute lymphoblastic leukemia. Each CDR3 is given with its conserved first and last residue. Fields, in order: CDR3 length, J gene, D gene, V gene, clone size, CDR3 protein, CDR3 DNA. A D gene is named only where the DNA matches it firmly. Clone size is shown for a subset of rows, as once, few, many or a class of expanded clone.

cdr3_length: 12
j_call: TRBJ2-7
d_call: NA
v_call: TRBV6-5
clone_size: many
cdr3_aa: CASSKPGLRLYF
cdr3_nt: TGTGCCAGCAGCAAGCCGGGACTTAGGCTGTACTTC

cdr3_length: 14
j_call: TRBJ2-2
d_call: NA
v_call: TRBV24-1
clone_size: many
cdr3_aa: CATGRGVDTGELFF
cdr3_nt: TGTGCCACCGGGCGCGGGGTAGACACCGGGGAGCTGTTTTTT

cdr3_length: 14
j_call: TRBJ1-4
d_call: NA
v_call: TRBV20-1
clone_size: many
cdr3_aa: CSATGGQLGEKLFF
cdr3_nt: TGCAGTGCTACTGGGGGCCAGCTTGGGGAAAAACTGTTTTTT

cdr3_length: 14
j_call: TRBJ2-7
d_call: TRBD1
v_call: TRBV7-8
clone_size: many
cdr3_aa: CASSSGQAGYEQYF
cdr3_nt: TGTGCCAGCAGCTCAGGACAGGCCGGCTACGAGCAGTACTTC

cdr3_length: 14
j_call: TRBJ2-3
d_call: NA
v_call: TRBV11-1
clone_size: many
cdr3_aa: CASSLAPSEDTQYF
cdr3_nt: TGTGCCAGCAGCTTAGCGCCGTCAGAAGATACGCAGTATTTT

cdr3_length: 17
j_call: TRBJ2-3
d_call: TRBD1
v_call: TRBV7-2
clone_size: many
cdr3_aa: CASSLGLGTGSTDTQYF
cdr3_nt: TGTGCCAGCAGCTTAGGATTAGGGACAGGGTCCACAGATACGCAGTATTTT

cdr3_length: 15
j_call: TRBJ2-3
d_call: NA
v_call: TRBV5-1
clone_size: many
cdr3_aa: CASSLALHGTDTQYF
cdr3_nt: TGCGCCAGCAGCTTGGCACTTCACGGGACAGATACGCAGTATTTT

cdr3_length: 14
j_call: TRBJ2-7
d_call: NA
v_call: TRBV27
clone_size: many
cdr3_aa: CASSSGQMGNEQYF
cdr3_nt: TGTGCCAGCAGCTCCGGGCAGATGGGGAACGAGCAGTACTTC

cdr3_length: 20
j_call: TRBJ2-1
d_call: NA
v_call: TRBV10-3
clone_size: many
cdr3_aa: CAISGPRRLEVESSYNEQFF
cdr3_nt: TGTGCCATCAGTGGGCCGAGGCGACTGGAGGTGGAAAGCTCCTACAATGAGCAGTTCTTC

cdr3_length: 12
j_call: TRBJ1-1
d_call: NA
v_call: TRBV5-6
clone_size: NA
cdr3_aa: CASTMRYTEAFF
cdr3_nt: TGTGCCAGCACAATGAGGTACACTGAAGCTTTCTTT

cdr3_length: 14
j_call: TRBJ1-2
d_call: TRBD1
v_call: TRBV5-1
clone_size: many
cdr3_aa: CASSRIDRGYGYTF
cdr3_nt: TGCGCCAGCAGCCGGATCGACAGGGGATACGGCTACACCTTC

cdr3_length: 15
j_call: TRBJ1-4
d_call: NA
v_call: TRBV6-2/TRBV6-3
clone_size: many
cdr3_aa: CASKGGPSTNEKLFF
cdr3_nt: TGTGCCAGCAAAGGGGGACCGTCAACTAATGAAAAACTGTTTTTT

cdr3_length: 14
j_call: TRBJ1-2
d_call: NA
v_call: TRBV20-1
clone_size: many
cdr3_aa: CSVLPRDGVYGYTF
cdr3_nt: TGCAGTGTTCTCCCTCGGGACGGTGTCTATGGCTACACCTTC

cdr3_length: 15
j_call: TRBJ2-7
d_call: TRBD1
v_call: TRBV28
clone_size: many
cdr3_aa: CASSLYGTGSYEQYF
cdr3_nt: TGTGCCAGCAGTTTATACGGGACAGGGAGCTACGAGCAGTACTTC

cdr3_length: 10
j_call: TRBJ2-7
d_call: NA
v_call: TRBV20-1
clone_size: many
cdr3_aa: CSAQYYEQYF
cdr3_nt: TGCAGTGCTCAGTACTACGAGCAGTACTTC

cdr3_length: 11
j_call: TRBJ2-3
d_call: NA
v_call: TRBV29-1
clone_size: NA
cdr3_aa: CSAGRTDTQYF
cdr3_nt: TGCAGCGCCGGACGGACAGATACGCAGTATTTT

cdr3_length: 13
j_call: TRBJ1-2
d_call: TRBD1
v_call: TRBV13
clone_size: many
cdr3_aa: CASSPRGTYGYTF
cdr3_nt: TGTGCCAGCAGCCCCAGGGGGACATATGGCTACACCTTC

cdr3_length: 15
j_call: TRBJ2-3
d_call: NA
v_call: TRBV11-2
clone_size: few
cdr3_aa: CASSPTGVRTDTQYF
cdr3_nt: TGTGCCAGCAGCCCAACAGGAGTTCGGACAGATACGCAGTATTTT

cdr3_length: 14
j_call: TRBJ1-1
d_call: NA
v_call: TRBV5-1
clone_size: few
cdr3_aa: CASSWGAQNTEAFF
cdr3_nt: TGCGCCAGCAGTTGGGGGGCACAGAACACTGAAGCTTTCTTT

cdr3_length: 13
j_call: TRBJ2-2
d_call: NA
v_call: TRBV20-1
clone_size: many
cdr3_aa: CSARDLRAGELFF
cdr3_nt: TGCAGTGCTAGAGATTTGAGGGCTGGGGAGCTGTTTTTT

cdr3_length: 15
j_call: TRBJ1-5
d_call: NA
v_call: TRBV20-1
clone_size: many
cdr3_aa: CSARDEGLGNQPQHF
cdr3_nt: TGCAGTGCTAGAGATGAGGGTCTGGGCAATCAGCCCCAGCATTTT

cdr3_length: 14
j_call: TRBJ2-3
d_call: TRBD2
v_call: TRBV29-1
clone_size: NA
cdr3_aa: CSVVMAGATDTQYF
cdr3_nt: TGCAGCGTTGTCATGGCGGGAGCCACAGATACGCAGTATTTT

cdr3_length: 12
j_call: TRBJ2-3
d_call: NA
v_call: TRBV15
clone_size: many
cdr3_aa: CATSRPANTQYF
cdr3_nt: TGTGCCACCAGCAGGCCGGCAAATACGCAGTATTTT

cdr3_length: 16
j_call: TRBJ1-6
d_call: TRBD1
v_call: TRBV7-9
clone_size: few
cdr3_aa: CASSHRQGATNSPLHF
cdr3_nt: TGTGCCAGCAGCCACCGACAGGGGGCAACTAATTCACCCCTCCACTTT

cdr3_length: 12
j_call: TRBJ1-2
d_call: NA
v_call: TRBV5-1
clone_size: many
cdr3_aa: CASSLDKGGYTF
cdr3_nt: TGCGCCAGCAGCTTGGATAAGGGCGGCTACACCTTC

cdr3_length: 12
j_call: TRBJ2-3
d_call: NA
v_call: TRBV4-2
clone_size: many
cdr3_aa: CASSEGSDTQYF
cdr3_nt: TGTGCCAGCAGCGAAGGGTCAGATACGCAGTATTTT

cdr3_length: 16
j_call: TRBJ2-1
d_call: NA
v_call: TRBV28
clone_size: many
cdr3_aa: CASSLSPFPLNNEQFF
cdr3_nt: TGTGCCAGCAGTTTATCCCCCTTCCCCTTAAACAATGAGCAGTTCTTC

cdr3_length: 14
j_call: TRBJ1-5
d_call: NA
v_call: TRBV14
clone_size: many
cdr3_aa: CASSQEGVDQPQHF
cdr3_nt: TGTGCCAGCAGCCAAGAGGGGGTCGATCAGCCCCAGCATTTT

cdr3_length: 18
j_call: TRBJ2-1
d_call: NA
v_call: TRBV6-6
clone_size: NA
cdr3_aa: CASSYSMNPTVLRDEQFF
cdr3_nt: TGTGCCAGCAGTTACTCGATGAACCCCACGGTCCTAAGGGATGAGCAGTTCTTC

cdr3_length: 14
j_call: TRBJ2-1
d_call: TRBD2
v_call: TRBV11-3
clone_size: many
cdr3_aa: CASSLGELAGVRFF
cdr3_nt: TGTGCCAGCAGCTTAGGAGAACTAGCGGGAGTCCGGTTCTTC

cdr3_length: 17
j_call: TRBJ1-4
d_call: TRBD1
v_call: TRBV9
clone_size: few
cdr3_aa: CASSTGQGVRTNEKLFF
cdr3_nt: TGTGCCAGCAGCACCGGACAGGGGGTGAGAACTAATGAAAAACTGTTTTTT

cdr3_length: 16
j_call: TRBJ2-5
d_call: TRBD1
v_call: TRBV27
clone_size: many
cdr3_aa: CASSFGQAQLPETQYF
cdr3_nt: TGTGCCAGCAGTTTTGGACAGGCCCAATTGCCCGAGACCCAGTACTTC

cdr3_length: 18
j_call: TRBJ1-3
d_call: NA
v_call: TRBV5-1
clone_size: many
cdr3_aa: CASSLDFTQRSSGNTIYF
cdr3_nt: TGCGCCAGCAGCTTGGATTTCACTCAGAGGAGCTCTGGAAACACCATATATTTT

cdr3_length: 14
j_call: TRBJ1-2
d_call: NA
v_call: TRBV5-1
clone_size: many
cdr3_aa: CASSLDTASYGYTF
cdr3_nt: TGCGCCAGCAGCTTGGACACAGCTTCCTATGGCTACACCTTC

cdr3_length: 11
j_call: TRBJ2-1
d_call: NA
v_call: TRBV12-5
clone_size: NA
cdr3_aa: CASGNHGEQFF
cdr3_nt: TGTGCTAGTGGCAACCATGGTGAGCAGTTCTTC

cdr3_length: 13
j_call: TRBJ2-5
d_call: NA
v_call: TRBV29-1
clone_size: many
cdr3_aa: CSVEVLLRETQYF
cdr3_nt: TGCAGCGTTGAAGTCCTCCTGCGGGAGACCCAGTACTTC

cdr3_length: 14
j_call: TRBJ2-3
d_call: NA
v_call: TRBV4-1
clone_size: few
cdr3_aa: CASSQDTITDTQYF
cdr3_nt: TGCGCCAGCAGCCAAGACACCATCACAGATACGCAGTATTTT

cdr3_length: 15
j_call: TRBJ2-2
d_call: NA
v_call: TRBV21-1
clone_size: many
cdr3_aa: CASSKVVGETGELFF
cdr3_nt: TGTGCCAGCAGCAAAGTAGTAGGGGAGACCGGGGAGCTGTTTTTT

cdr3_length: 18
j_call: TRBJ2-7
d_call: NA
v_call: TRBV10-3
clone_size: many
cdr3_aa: CAISESAPVGGFLDEQYF
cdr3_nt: TGTGCCATCAGTGAGTCCGCCCCAGTCGGGGGTTTTTTGGACGAGCAGTACTTC

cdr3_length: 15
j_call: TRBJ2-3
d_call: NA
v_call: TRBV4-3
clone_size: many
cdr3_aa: CASSQWGSDTDTQYF
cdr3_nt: TGCGCCAGCAGCCAGTGGGGATCGGACACAGATACGCAGTATTTT

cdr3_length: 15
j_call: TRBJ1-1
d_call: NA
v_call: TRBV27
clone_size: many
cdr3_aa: CASSLGRGRDTEAFF
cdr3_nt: TGTGCCAGCAGCCTTGGGAGGGGAAGGGACACTGAAGCTTTCTTT

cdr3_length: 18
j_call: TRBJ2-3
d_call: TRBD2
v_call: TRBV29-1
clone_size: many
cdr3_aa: CSVLGLAVIPGTPDTQYF
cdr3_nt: TGCAGCGTCCTGGGACTAGCGGTAATTCCGGGGACCCCTGATACGCAGTATTTT

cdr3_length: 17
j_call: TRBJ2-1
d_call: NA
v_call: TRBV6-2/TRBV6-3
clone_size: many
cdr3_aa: CASSYSSSSGVYNEQFF
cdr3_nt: TGTGCCAGCAGTTACTCGAGTAGTAGCGGAGTCTACAATGAGCAGTTCTTC

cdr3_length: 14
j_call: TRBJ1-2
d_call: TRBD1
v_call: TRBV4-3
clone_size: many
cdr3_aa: CASSRVGQIYGYTF
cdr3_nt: TGCGCCAGCAGTCGTGTGGGACAGATCTATGGCTACACCTTC

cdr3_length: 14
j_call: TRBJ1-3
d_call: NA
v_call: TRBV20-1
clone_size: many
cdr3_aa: CSATARGSGNTIYF
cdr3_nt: TGCAGTGCTACCGCCAGGGGCAGTGGTAACACCATATATTTT

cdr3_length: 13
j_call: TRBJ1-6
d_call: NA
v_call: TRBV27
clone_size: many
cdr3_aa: CASSESDNSPLHF
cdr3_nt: TGTGCCAGCAGCGAAAGTGATAATTCACCCCTCCACTTT

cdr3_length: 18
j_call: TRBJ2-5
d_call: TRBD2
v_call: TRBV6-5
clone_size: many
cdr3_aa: CASSYSMASGLGQETQYF
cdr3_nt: TGTGCCAGCAGTTACTCGATGGCTAGCGGGCTAGGGCAAGAGACCCAGTACTTC

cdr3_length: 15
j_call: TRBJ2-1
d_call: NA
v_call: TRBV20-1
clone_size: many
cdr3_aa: CSASGGRGFYNEQFF
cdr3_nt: TGCAGTGCTAGCGGAGGGCGGGGTTTCTACAATGAGCAGTTCTTC

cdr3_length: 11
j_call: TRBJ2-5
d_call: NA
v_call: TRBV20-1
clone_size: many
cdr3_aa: CSARTQETQYF
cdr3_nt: TGCAGTGCTCGTACTCAAGAGACCCAGTACTTC

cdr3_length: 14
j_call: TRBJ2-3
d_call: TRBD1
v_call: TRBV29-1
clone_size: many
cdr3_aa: CSALEGASTDTQYF
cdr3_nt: TGCAGCGCCCTAGAGGGGGCTAGCACAGATACGCAGTATTTT

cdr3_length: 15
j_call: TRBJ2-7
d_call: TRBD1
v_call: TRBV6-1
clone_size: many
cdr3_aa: CASSESGTGAYEQYF
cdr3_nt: TGTGCCAGCAGTGAATCAGGGACAGGAGCCTACGAGCAGTACTTC

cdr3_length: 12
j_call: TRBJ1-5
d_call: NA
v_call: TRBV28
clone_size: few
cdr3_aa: CASRSAGGPQHF
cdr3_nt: TGTGCCAGCAGATCCGCGGGGGGTCCCCAGCATTTT

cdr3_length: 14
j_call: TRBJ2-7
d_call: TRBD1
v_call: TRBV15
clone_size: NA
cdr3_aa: CATSYSTGRYEQYF
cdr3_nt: TGTGCCACCAGCTATTCGACAGGGCGCTACGAGCAGTACTTC